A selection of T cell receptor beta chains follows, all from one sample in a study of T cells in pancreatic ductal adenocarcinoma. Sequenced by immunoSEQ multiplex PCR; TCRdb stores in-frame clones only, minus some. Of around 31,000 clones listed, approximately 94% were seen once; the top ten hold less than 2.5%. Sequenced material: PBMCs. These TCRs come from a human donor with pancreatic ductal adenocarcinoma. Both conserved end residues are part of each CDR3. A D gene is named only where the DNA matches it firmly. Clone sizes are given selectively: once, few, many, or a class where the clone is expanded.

CDR3 protein: CASSVRLAYGYTF
CDR3 DNA: TGTGCCAGCAGCGTAAGACTGGCCTATGGCTACACCTTC
clone size: NA
V gene: TRBV9
D gene: NA
CDR3 length: 13
J gene: TRBJ1-2

CDR3 protein: CSVAGLAGRFNEQFF
CDR3 DNA: TGCAGCGTTGCTGGACTAGCGGGGAGATTTAATGAGCAGTTCTTC
clone size: NA
V gene: TRBV29-1
D gene: TRBD2
CDR3 length: 15
J gene: TRBJ2-1

CDR3 protein: CASNTPQGAKNIQYF
CDR3 DNA: TGTGCCAGCAATACTCCACAGGGGGCCAAAAACATTCAGTACTTC
clone size: NA
V gene: TRBV6-1
D gene: TRBD1
CDR3 length: 15
J gene: TRBJ2-4

CDR3 protein: CASSSGLGVEQFF
CDR3 DNA: TGTGCCAGCAGCTCGGGACTGGGCGTTGAGCAGTTCTTC
clone size: once
V gene: TRBV7-2
D gene: NA
CDR3 length: 13
J gene: TRBJ2-1

CDR3 protein: CASSQFSGSGYEQYF
CDR3 DNA: TGTGCCAGCAGCCAGTTCAGCGGGAGCGGATACGAGCAGTACTTC
clone size: NA
V gene: TRBV7-6
D gene: TRBD2
CDR3 length: 15
J gene: TRBJ2-7

CDR3 protein: CASSAVAGGEETQYF
CDR3 DNA: TGTGCCAGCAGCGCTGTAGCGGGAGGGGAGGAGACCCAGTACTTC
clone size: NA
V gene: TRBV4-2
D gene: TRBD2
CDR3 length: 15
J gene: TRBJ2-5

CDR3 protein: CATLQGSNGYTF
CDR3 DNA: TGTGCCACCTTACAGGGAAGTAATGGCTACACCTTC
clone size: NA
V gene: TRBV28
D gene: NA
CDR3 length: 12
J gene: TRBJ1-2

CDR3 protein: CASSLGTGGLEETQYF
CDR3 DNA: TGTGCCAGCAGCTTAGGCACGGGAGGGCTAGAAGAGACCCAGTACTTC
clone size: NA
V gene: TRBV7-9
D gene: TRBD2
CDR3 length: 16
J gene: TRBJ2-5

CDR3 protein: CASSGSGVRFGETQYF
CDR3 DNA: TGTGCCAGCAGCGGGTCAGGGGTTCGGTTCGGTGAGACCCAGTACTTC
clone size: NA
V gene: TRBV5-6
D gene: NA
CDR3 length: 16
J gene: TRBJ2-5

CDR3 protein: CASSLGSWLISYNEQFF
CDR3 DNA: TGTGCCAGCAGCTTGGGCTCTTGGCTGATCTCCTACAATGAGCAGTTCTTC
clone size: NA
V gene: TRBV5-6
D gene: NA
CDR3 length: 17
J gene: TRBJ2-1

CDR3 protein: CASRPLAGITTDTQYF
CDR3 DNA: TGCGCCAGCAGACCCCTAGCGGGGATAACGACAGATACGCAGTATTTT
clone size: NA
V gene: TRBV5-1
D gene: TRBD2
CDR3 length: 16
J gene: TRBJ2-3

CDR3 protein: CATSREYRESYEQYF
CDR3 DNA: TGTGCCACCAGCAGAGAGTACAGGGAATCCTACGAGCAGTACTTC
clone size: NA
V gene: TRBV15
D gene: NA
CDR3 length: 15
J gene: TRBJ2-7

CDR3 protein: CASSLEATDTQYF
CDR3 DNA: TGCGCCAGCAGCTTAGAGGCCACAGATACGCAGTATTTT
clone size: NA
V gene: TRBV5-1
D gene: NA
CDR3 length: 13
J gene: TRBJ2-3

CDR3 protein: CASSLASRGEAFF
CDR3 DNA: TGTGCCAGCAGCTTAGCGTCACGGGGTGAAGCTTTCTTT
clone size: NA
V gene: TRBV7-8
D gene: NA
CDR3 length: 13
J gene: TRBJ1-1

CDR3 protein: CASSFESSYNEQFF
CDR3 DNA: TGTGCCAGCAGTTTTGAGAGCTCCTACAATGAGCAGTTCTTC
clone size: NA
V gene: TRBV27
D gene: NA
CDR3 length: 14
J gene: TRBJ2-1

CDR3 protein: CASSMVDTQYF
CDR3 DNA: TGTGCCAGTAGTATGGTGGATACGCAGTATTTT
clone size: NA
V gene: TRBV19
D gene: NA
CDR3 length: 11
J gene: TRBJ2-3

CDR3 protein: CASSVGGSYSGKQFF
CDR3 DNA: TGTGCCAGCAGCGTCGGGGGGTCCTATAGCGGAAAGCAGTTCTTC
clone size: NA
V gene: TRBV5-4
D gene: TRBD2
CDR3 length: 15
J gene: TRBJ2-1

CDR3 protein: CASSLAGTRGETQYF
CDR3 DNA: TGTGCCAGCAGCTTGGCCGGGACTAGAGGAGAGACCCAGTACTTC
clone size: NA
V gene: TRBV7-2
D gene: TRBD2
CDR3 length: 15
J gene: TRBJ2-5

CDR3 protein: CASSPSSYEQYF
CDR3 DNA: TGTGCCAGCAGCCCTAGCTCCTACGAGCAGTACTTC
clone size: NA
V gene: TRBV7-2
D gene: NA
CDR3 length: 12
J gene: TRBJ2-7

CDR3 protein: CASSSETGTNEKLFF
CDR3 DNA: TGTGCCAGCAGTTCCGAAACTGGGACTAATGAAAAACTGTTTTTT
clone size: NA
V gene: TRBV27
D gene: NA
CDR3 length: 15
J gene: TRBJ1-4

CDR3 protein: CASSLTSGANVLTF
CDR3 DNA: TGTGCTAGCAGCTTAACCTCTGGGGCCAACGTCCTGACTTTC
clone size: NA
V gene: TRBV7-7
D gene: NA
CDR3 length: 14
J gene: TRBJ2-6

CDR3 protein: CASSEGRGHMNTEAFF
CDR3 DNA: TGTGCCAGCAGTGAAGGCAGGGGCCACATGAACACTGAAGCTTTCTTT
clone size: NA
V gene: TRBV6-1
D gene: NA
CDR3 length: 16
J gene: TRBJ1-1

CDR3 protein: CASSRGTRAGSNTEAFF
CDR3 DNA: TGTGCCAGCTCACGCGGGACCAGGGCAGGCTCCAACACTGAAGCTTTCTTT
clone size: NA
V gene: TRBV18
D gene: NA
CDR3 length: 17
J gene: TRBJ1-1

CDR3 protein: CASSRTGEETQYF
CDR3 DNA: TGTGCCAGCAGCAGGACAGGGGAAGAGACCCAGTACTTC
clone size: NA
V gene: TRBV9
D gene: TRBD1
CDR3 length: 13
J gene: TRBJ2-5

CDR3 protein: CASNPGPKGSGSYNEQFF
CDR3 DNA: TGCGCCAGCAATCCGGGCCCTAAAGGATCCGGCTCCTACAATGAGCAGTTCTTC
clone size: NA
V gene: TRBV4-1
D gene: NA
CDR3 length: 18
J gene: TRBJ2-1

CDR3 protein: CASSLSSGHQPQHF
CDR3 DNA: TGTGCCAGCAGTTTATCCTCTGGACATCAGCCCCAGCATTTT
clone size: NA
V gene: TRBV27
D gene: NA
CDR3 length: 14
J gene: TRBJ1-5

CDR3 protein: CASSLALSGAQAFF
CDR3 DNA: TGTGCCAGCAGCTTAGCGCTCTCCGGGGCTCAAGCTTTCTTT
clone size: NA
V gene: TRBV7-9
D gene: NA
CDR3 length: 14
J gene: TRBJ1-1

CDR3 protein: CASSRDRGANVLTF
CDR3 DNA: TGTGCCAGCAGCCGGGACAGAGGGGCCAACGTCCTGACTTTC
clone size: NA
V gene: TRBV11-3
D gene: TRBD1
CDR3 length: 14
J gene: TRBJ2-6

CDR3 protein: CASSLATGGYTF
CDR3 DNA: TGTGCCAGCAGCTTAGCTACGGGTGGCTACACCTTC
clone size: NA
V gene: TRBV7-2
D gene: NA
CDR3 length: 12
J gene: TRBJ1-2

CDR3 protein: CASSRDRSNYGYTF
CDR3 DNA: TGTGCCAGCAGTCGGGACAGGAGTAACTATGGCTACACCTTC
clone size: NA
V gene: TRBV6-4
D gene: TRBD1
CDR3 length: 14
J gene: TRBJ1-2

CDR3 protein: CASGLVIWTSGNYEQYF
CDR3 DNA: TGTGCTAGTGGTTTGGTGATCTGGACTAGCGGGAATTACGAGCAGTACTTC
clone size: once
V gene: TRBV12-5
D gene: TRBD2
CDR3 length: 17
J gene: TRBJ2-7

CDR3 protein: CASSHTTGELFF
CDR3 DNA: TGTGCCAGCAGCCATACTACCGGGGAGCTGTTTTTT
clone size: few
V gene: TRBV7-8
D gene: NA
CDR3 length: 12
J gene: TRBJ2-2

CDR3 protein: CASSQDRSGIGKNIQYF
CDR3 DNA: TGCGCCAGCAGCCAAGATCGAAGCGGGATTGGCAAAAACATTCAGTACTTC
clone size: NA
V gene: TRBV4-3
D gene: TRBD2
CDR3 length: 17
J gene: TRBJ2-4

CDR3 protein: CASSLASNYGYTF
CDR3 DNA: TGTGCCAGCAGCTTAGCTTCTAACTATGGCTACACCTTC
clone size: NA
V gene: TRBV11-3
D gene: NA
CDR3 length: 13
J gene: TRBJ1-2

CDR3 protein: CASSETGHYGYTF
CDR3 DNA: TGTGCCAGCAGTGAAACAGGTCACTATGGCTACACCTTC
clone size: NA
V gene: TRBV2
D gene: NA
CDR3 length: 13
J gene: TRBJ1-2

CDR3 protein: CASWGQGPSSGNTIYF
CDR3 DNA: TGTGCCAGCTGGGGACAGGGCCCGAGCTCTGGAAACACCATATATTTT
clone size: NA
V gene: TRBV28
D gene: TRBD1
CDR3 length: 16
J gene: TRBJ1-3

CDR3 protein: CASSPSREYYNEQFF
CDR3 DNA: TGTGCCAGCAGCCCCTCTCGGGAGTACTACAATGAGCAGTTCTTC
clone size: few
V gene: TRBV4-2
D gene: NA
CDR3 length: 15
J gene: TRBJ2-1